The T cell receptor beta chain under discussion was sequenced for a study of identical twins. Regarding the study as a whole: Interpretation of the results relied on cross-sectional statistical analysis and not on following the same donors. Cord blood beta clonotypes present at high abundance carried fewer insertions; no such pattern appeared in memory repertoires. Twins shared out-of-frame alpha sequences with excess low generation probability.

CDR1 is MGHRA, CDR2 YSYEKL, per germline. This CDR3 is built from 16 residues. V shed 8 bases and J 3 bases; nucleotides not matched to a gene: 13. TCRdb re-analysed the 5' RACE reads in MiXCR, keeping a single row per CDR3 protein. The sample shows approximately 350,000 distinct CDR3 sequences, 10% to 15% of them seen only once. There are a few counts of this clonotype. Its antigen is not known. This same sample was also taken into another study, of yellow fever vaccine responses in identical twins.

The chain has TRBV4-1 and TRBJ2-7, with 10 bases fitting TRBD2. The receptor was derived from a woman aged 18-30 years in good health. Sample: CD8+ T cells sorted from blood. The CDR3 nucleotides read TGCGCCAGCTCCGTTACTAGCGGGGCAGTAGACTACGAGCAGTACTTC. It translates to CASSVTSGAVDYEQYF.